The 26 T cell receptor beta chains in this list originate from one sample, sequenced in a study of cytomegalovirus exposure and HLA in healthy donors. The PCR used 60 Vbeta and 13 Jbeta primers. Measured with immunoSEQ multiplex PCR; TCRdb has only the in-frame clones, and not every one. The sample contains some 130,000 clones, approximately 71% of which appear only once. The sequenced material came from PBMCs. Receptor source: a man aged 30-40 years in good health and CMV-seronegative.

This clone was observed a few times. V is TRBV5-6 and J is TRBJ2-3, with 8 nucleotides matching TRBD1. The V segment lost 4 bases and the J segment 2 bases; nucleotides outside the gene matches: 6. Looked up from germline, CDR1 is SGHDT and CDR2 is YYEEEE. The CDR3 covers 15 residues. The CDR3 region is CASSLTGGITDTQYF. In DNA, the CDR3 is TGTGCCAGCAGCCTCACAGGGGGGATCACAGATACGCAGTATTTT.

The V gene is TRBV6-5, the J gene TRBJ1-1, with a weak D call TRBD1 (5 bases). The CDR3 spans 14 residues. Trimming shortened V by 5 bases and J by 7 bases, and 17 bases separated the two germline ends. Germline assignment: CDR1 MNHEY and CDR2 SVGAGI. The chain's CDR3 is CASSPGVGVIEAFF. The CDR3 coding sequence is TGTGCCAGCAGTCCGGGGGTGGGTGTTATTGAAGCTTTCTTT.

The chain combines TRBV19 with TRBJ1-5, with D maybe TRBD1 (6 bases). The V end lost 7 bases, the J end lost 6 bases, and 10 bases lay between the germline ends. Per germline, CDR1 LNHDA and CDR2 SQIVND (reference sequence). The CDR3 extends over 12 amino acids. The CDR3 here is CASNQGSQPQHF. The CDR3 DNA reads TGTGCCAGTAACCAGGGGAGTCAGCCCCAGCATTTT.

This sequence joins TRBV27 and TRBJ1-1; 7 bases agree with TRBD1. Germline V gives CDR1 MNHEY, CDR2 SMNVEV (reference sequence). This CDR3 is 16 amino acids long. Trimming at V came to 1 base and at J to 4 bases, leaving 9 bases not matched to a gene. Here the CDR3 reads CASSLFPRTGTTEAFF. The CDR3 DNA reads TGTGCCAGCAGTTTATTTCCCCGGACAGGTACCACTGAAGCTTTCTTT.

J is TRBJ2-6 and V is TRBV7-9, with D perhaps TRBD2 (5 bases). V shed 8 bases and J shed 2 bases, with 13 bases lying between them. This CDR3 has 15 amino acids. Germline V gene data show CDR1 as SEHNR and CDR2 as FQNEAQ (reference sequence). The CDR3 region has the DNA TGTGCCAGCGGAGGTAGTCTGGCTGGGGCCAACGTCCTGACTTTC. Amino acid sequence: CASGGSLAGANVLTF. Drawing the rest from reference TRBV7-9 and TRBJ2-6, the complete variable domain is DTGVSQNPRHKITKRGQNVTFRCDPISEHNRLYWYRQTLGQGPEFLTYFQNEAQLEKSRLLSDRFSAERPKGSFSTLEIQRTEQGDSAMYLCASGGSLAGANVLTFGAGSRLTVL.

The count of this clone is one. V and J are TRBV5-4 and TRBJ2-3; possible D gene TRBD2, 5 bases. V was shortened by 2 bases and J by 1 base, with 8 bases between the two germline ends. This CDR3 comprises 14 residues. Germline V lookup: CDR1 SGHNT, CDR2 YYREEE (reference sequence). The DNA for the CDR3 is TGTGCCAGCAGCTTTTGGCGGGGCACAGATACGCAGTATTTT. Translating it yields CASSFWRGTDTQYF.

This clone was counted at least ten times. V usage is TRBV10-2 and J usage is TRBJ2-1; 15 bases map to TRBD2. Germline V lookup: CDR1 WSHSY, CDR2 SAAADI. This CDR3 region has 18 residues. The V gene end was trimmed by 1 base and the J gene end by 5 bases; junction bases not matched to a gene: 6. CDR3 protein: CASSEWGLAGGQNNEQFF. CDR3 in DNA: TGCGCCAGCAGTGAGTGGGGACTAGCGGGAGGACAGAACAATGAGCAGTTCTTC.

As DNA, the CDR3 is TGTGCCACCAGCAGAGTACGCGGGAGCTCCTACGAGCAGTACTTC. Its protein is CATSRVRGSSYEQYF. V is TRBV15 and J is TRBJ2-7; 7 bases are a match to TRBD2. Germline V lookup: CDR1 LNHNV, CDR2 YYDKDF (reference sequence). The junction had 3 bases not matched to a gene; V was cut back by 1 base and J by 0 bases. The CDR3 has 15 residues.

The chain has TRBV7-8 and TRBJ2-2, with 12 nucleotides matching TRBD2. Germline V lookup: CDR1 SGHVS, CDR2 FQNEAQ. The CDR3 length is 17 residues. V lost 4 bases and J lost 3; bases outside the gene matches: 6. The CDR3 nucleotides read TGTGCCAGCAGCTACCGACTAGCGGGAGTCCACACCGGGGAGCTGTTTTTT. Protein product: CASSYRLAGVHTGELFF.

The V call is TRBV30, the J call TRBJ1-2; D gene uncertain. Trimming pared 3 bases from V and 2 bases from J, leaving 10 bases between. Germline CDR1 is GTSNPN and CDR2 is SVGIG (reference sequence). The CDR3 consists of 13 residues. Here the CDR3 reads CAWRRTGNYGYTF. In nucleotides, the CDR3 is TGTGCCTGGAGGCGGACTGGAAACTATGGCTACACCTTC.

This clone was observed once. V and J are TRBV27 and TRBJ1-2; 8 bases align to TRBD1. CDR1 and CDR2 from the germline V gene are MNHEY and SMNVEV (reference sequence). V dropped 4 bases and J dropped 8; count of bases not matched to a gene: 24. CDR3 size: 19 residues. In DNA, the CDR3 is TGTGCCAGCAGTTCCACCTCTACCCGGACAGGGTCGAAACTTGGGGGCTACACCTTC. Protein product: CASSSTSTRTGSKLGGYTF.

The CDR3 sequence is CASSVDGTGRETQYF. CDR3 DNA: TGTGCCAGCAGCGTAGACGGGACAGGGCGGGAGACCCAGTACTTC. The rearrangement links TRBV9 to TRBJ2-5; 9 nucleotides agree with TRBD1. Trimming removed 0 bases from V and 5 bases from J; junction bases left unmatched: 5. This CDR3 comprises 15 residues. Germline V lookup: CDR1 SGDLS, CDR2 YYNGEE. Supplemented by reference TRBV9 and TRBJ2-5, the full variable domain reads DSGVTQTPKHLITATGQRVTLRCSPRSGDLSVYWYQQSLDQGLQFLIQYYNGEERAKGNILERFSAQQFPDLHSELNLSSLELGDSALYFCASSVDGTGRETQYFGPGTRLLVL.

The chain links TRBV10-3 to TRBJ2-1; a possible D gene is TRBD1 (6 bases). V gave up 0 bases and J gave up 8 bases, with 11 bases separating them. The CDR3 is 14 amino acids. Per the germline V gene, CDR1 is ENHRY and CDR2 is SYGVKD. CDR3 sequence: CAISESARGYEQFF. The CDR3 nucleotides are TGTGCCATCAGTGAGTCGGCCAGGGGTTATGAGCAGTTCTTC.

J is TRBJ2-7 and V is TRBV11-1, with a possible D match to TRBD1 (6 bases). Germline-derived CDR1 and CDR2 are SGHAT and FQDESV (reference sequence). V was shortened by 2 bases and J by 3 bases, with 17 bases between the two germline ends. This CDR3 has 16 residues. The CDR3 nucleotides are TGTGCCAGCAGCTTATCGGTAGACAGGCGGAACTACGAGCAGTACTTC. This sequence encodes CASSLSVDRRNYEQYF.

V gene TRBV4-1 combines with J gene TRBJ1-5, with a weak D call TRBD1 (5 bases). Germline CDR1 and CDR2: MGHRA and YSYEKL. V gave up 2 bases and J gave up 1 base, with 12 bases separating them. The CDR3 consists of 16 residues. The CDR3 sequence is CASSQMGGMSNQPQHF. CDR3 DNA: TGCGCCAGCAGCCAAATGGGGGGAATGAGCAATCAGCCCCAGCATTTT.

The rearrangement joins TRBV9 to TRBJ1-4, with a tentative D call TRBD1 (6 bases). Trimming took off 4 bases at V and 3 bases at J, with 10 bases between the two ends. The CDR3 is 14 amino acids. Germline-derived CDR1 and CDR2 are SGDLS and YYNGEE. This CDR3 is CASSQQGSNEKLFF. CDR3 nucleotides: TGTGCCAGCAGCCAACAGGGCTCTAATGAAAAACTGTTTTTT.

This rearrangement joins TRBV2 to TRBJ2-5; D not certain. The CDR3 runs to 11 residues. The germline CDR1 and CDR2 sequences are SNHLY and FYNNEI. The germline V and J ends were trimmed by 1 base and 10 bases, with 7 bases remaining between them. In DNA form, the CDR3 reads TGTGCCAGCAGTGAAGGCCGGTTCCAGTACTTC. Translation: CASSEGRFQYF.

V gene TRBV27 combines with J gene TRBJ2-3; 8 bases line up with TRBD2. Germline CDR1 reads MNHEY; CDR2 reads SMNVEV (reference sequence). V lost 2 bases, J lost 2 bases, and 6 bases stayed unmatched. The CDR3 is 16 residues long. The CDR3 DNA is TGTGCCAGCAGTTTAGATCTAGCGGGTTTCACAGATACGCAGTATTTT. Encoded protein: CASSLDLAGFTDTQYF.

The chain joins TRBV5-1 to TRBJ2-3, with 7 positions matching TRBD2. Germline assignment: CDR1 SGHRS and CDR2 YFSETQ. This CDR3 comprises 16 residues. The ends lost 0 bases at V and 1 base at J; junction bases unmatched: 5. CDR3 protein: CASSLDPGGGTDTQYF. The CDR3 bases are TGCGCCAGCAGCTTGGATCCTGGGGGGGGCACAGATACGCAGTATTTT.

The CDR3 region has the DNA TGCGCCAGCAGCTCTGGACAGGGCCAAACCGGGGAGCTGTTTTTT. This encodes CASSSGQGQTGELFF. The chain links TRBV5-1 to TRBJ2-2; 8 bases are shared with TRBD1. Unmatched junction bases numbered 6, after V lost 3 bases and J lost 5 bases. The V gene's germline CDR1 is SGHRS and CDR2 YFSETQ. This CDR3 comprises 15 residues.

The rearrangement joins TRBV12-5 to TRBJ2-1; 11 nucleotides agree with TRBD2. Germline assignment: CDR1 LGHNT and CDR2 FRNRAP. Germline trimming cut 2 bases from V and 1 base from J; bases unmatched to any gene: 1. The CDR3 is made up of 16 amino acids. The CDR3 DNA reads TGTGCTAGTGGTTTGCGACTAGCGGGATCCTACAATGAGCAGTTCTTC. The encoded protein is CASGLRLAGSYNEQFF.

The chain links TRBV10-1 to TRBJ2-7; 9 bases are shared with TRBD2. Germline values: CDR1 WNHNN, CDR2 SYGVQD (reference sequence). The ends lost 0 bases at V and 6 bases at J; junction bases unmatched: 3. This CDR3 is 14 amino acids long. The CDR3 is CASSESSGSTEQYF. The CDR3 DNA follows: TGCGCCAGCAGTGAGTCTAGCGGGAGCACCGAGCAGTACTTC.

V is TRBV7-8 and J is TRBJ2-7, with TRBD1 as a possible D gene (6 bases). With 1 base removed from V and 2 bases from J, the gap between germline ends came to 15 bases. Germline V CDR1 and CDR2: SGHVS, FQNEAQ. The CDR3 contains 16 residues. The CDR3 DNA sequence: TGTGCCAGCAGCTTAGTTATTGGGGACATTGCCTACGAGCAGTACTTC. Encoded protein: CASSLVIGDIAYEQYF.

In nucleotides, the CDR3 is TGTGCCAGCAGCCAAGAAGCGGGAAGGAACACCGGGGAGCTGTTTTTT. This gives the protein CASSQEAGRNTGELFF. The J gene is TRBJ2-2, the V gene TRBV4-2; TRBD2 aligns across 7 bases. Germline CDR1 reads LGHNA; CDR2 reads YNFKEQ. The CDR3 totals 16 residues. The V segment lost 0 bases and the J segment 1 base; nucleotides outside the gene matches: 2.

The chain has TRBV7-3 and TRBJ2-1, with D unclear. With 5 bases removed from V and 2 bases from J, the gap between germline ends came to 7 bases. The CDR3 length is 13 residues. Germline V gene data show CDR1 as SGHTA and CDR2 as FQGTGA. The CDR3: CASSPTPYNEQFF. The CDR3 bases are TGTGCCAGCAGCCCGACTCCCTACAATGAGCAGTTCTTC.

This CDR3 reads CAWSEGAGQETQYF. Here the CDR3 DNA reads TGTGCCTGGAGTGAAGGAGCGGGGCAAGAGACCCAGTACTTC. This chain links TRBV30 with TRBJ2-5, with TRBD2 identical over 7 bases. CDR1 is GTSNPN and CDR2 is SVGIG in the germline V gene (reference sequence). The CDR3 spans 14 residues. V was clipped by 1 base and J by 2 bases; unmatched bases: 4.